These 21 T cell receptor beta chains came from one sample sequenced in a study of T cell responses to AZD1222 COVID-19 vaccine. The repertoire was sequenced with immunoSEQ multiplex PCR; TCRdb's copy has only in-frame clones and lacks some. The repertoire includes approximately 140,000 clones, around 94% of them detected once, and 1.3% sits in the top ten. Specimen: peripheral blood, collected on day 0 of AZD1222 vaccination. The receptor set was obtained from an adult in good health.

V usage is TRBV18 and J usage is TRBJ2-5; D ambiguous. The CDR3 contains 14 residues. Germline V gives CDR1 KGHSH, CDR2 LQKENI. Trimming shortened V by 0 bases and J by 3 bases, and 8 bases separated the two germline ends. The CDR3 DNA sequence: TGTGCCAGCTCACCACCGGGCCAGAAAGAGACCCAGTACTTC. Translation gives CASSPPGQKETQYF. Together with reference TRBV18 and TRBJ2-5, the CDR3 gives the full variable domain: NAGVMQNPRHLVRRRGQEARLRCSPMKGHSHVYWYRQLPEEGLKFMVYLQKENIIDESGMPKERFSAEFPKEGPSILRIQQVVRGDSAAYFCASSPPGQKETQYFGPGTRLLVL.

The V gene is TRBV11-2, the J gene TRBJ1-1; no clear D. V was trimmed by 8 bases and J by 4 bases, leaving 14 bases between them. Germline CDR1 and CDR2: SGHAT and FQNNGV. This CDR3 region has 13 residues. This CDR3 reads CASSDLRGTEAFF. The CDR3, as DNA: TGTGCCAGCTCTGATCTACGGGGCACTGAAGCTTTCTTT.

This chain uses TRBV5-6 with TRBJ1-1; 12 nucleotides align to TRBD1. The V gene's germline CDR1 is SGHDT and CDR2 YYEEEE. The V and J ends lost 3 bases and 2 bases, in that order; junction bases with no gene match: 2. The CDR3 covers 15 residues. The CDR3 DNA reads as TGTGCCAGCAGCTGGGGACAGGGGGCAAACACTGAAGCTTTCTTT. Translating gives CASSWGQGANTEAFF.

The CDR3 spells CASSPELAGGTDTQYF. DNA of the CDR3: TGTGCCAGCAGCCCGGAACTAGCGGGAGGGACGGATACGCAGTATTTT. V and J are TRBV7-3 and TRBJ2-3; TRBD2 aligns across 13 bases. With 5 bases clipped from V and 6 bases from J, the junction kept 8 bases outside the gene matches. This CDR3 is 16 amino acids long. Germline V gene sequence: CDR1 SGHTA, CDR2 FQGTGA.

The V gene is TRBV19, the J gene TRBJ2-1; a possible D gene is TRBD2 (6 bases). Germline CDR1 is LNHDA and CDR2 is SQIVND (reference sequence). The CDR3 has 15 residues. The V gene lost 6 bases and the J gene lost 6 bases, with 18 bases spanning the gap. CDR3 sequence: CASRFWGESANEQFF. CDR3 DNA: TGTGCCAGTAGATTCTGGGGGGAGTCAGCCAATGAGCAGTTCTTC.

V gene TRBV2 combines with J gene TRBJ2-5; the match to TRBD2 covers 9 bases. From germline, CDR1 is SNHLY and CDR2 FYNNEI. This CDR3 comprises 12 residues. The J segment lost 5 bases and the V segment lost 7 bases, leaving 2 bases of the junction unmatched. Here the CDR3 reads CASKLAGETQYF. CDR3 coding DNA: TGTGCCAGCAAACTAGCGGGTGAGACCCAGTACTTC.

V and J are TRBV4-1 and TRBJ2-5; D remains unclear. V lost 0 bases, J lost 2 bases, and 19 bases lay in between. CDR1 is MGHRA, CDR2 YSYEKL, per germline. CDR3 length: 18 amino acids. The CDR3 nucleotides are TGCGCCAGCAGCCAAGATGAGAACAGTCTTGGGAAACAAGAGACCCAGTACTTC. Translated: CASSQDENSLGKQETQYF.

The CDR3 spells CASGWTGPTEKLFF. CDR3 nucleotide sequence: TGTGCCAGCGGATGGACAGGGCCGACTGAAAAACTGTTTTTT. This chain connects TRBV2 to TRBJ1-4, with TRBD1 matching 8 bases. The CDR3 runs to 14 residues. Germline V gene sequence: CDR1 SNHLY, CDR2 FYNNEI. The trim removed 8 bases at V and 7 bases at J, leaving 9 bases unmatched.

This rearrangement joins TRBV9 to TRBJ2-3; 7 bases line up with TRBD2. With V trimmed by 0 bases and J by 3 bases, 10 bases remained unmatched. This CDR3 has 17 amino acids. CDR1 and CDR2 (germline): SGDLS, YYNGEE. The CDR3 nucleotides read TGTGCCAGCAGCGTAGCGGAGTATGGCGGGAGTACAGATACGCAGTATTTT. It encodes CASSVAEYGGSTDTQYF.

The sample holds a few counts of this clone. J is TRBJ1-4 and V is TRBV6-5, with TRBD1 as a possible D gene (6 bases). The CDR3 is 15 residues long. V lost 6 bases and J 7 bases, leaving 18 bases between the germline ends. Germline CDR1 is MNHEY and CDR2 is SVGAGI. DNA for the CDR3: TGTGCCAGCAGACTCGTACCGGACAGTGGTGAAAAACTGTTTTTT. Encoded protein: CASRLVPDSGEKLFF.

This rearrangement joins TRBV15 to TRBJ2-4, with 7 bases lining up with TRBD1. The V gene end was trimmed by 0 bases and the J gene end by 5 bases; junction bases not matched to a gene: 7. CDR3 length: 16 residues. CDR1 and CDR2 from the germline V gene are LNHNV and YYDKDF (reference sequence). The CDR3 region is CATSRETRDSQNIQYF. Here the CDR3 DNA reads TGTGCCACCAGCAGAGAGACCCGGGACAGCCAAAACATTCAGTACTTC.

This chain joins TRBV6-5 and TRBJ1-6; a possible D gene is TRBD1 (6 bases). The CDR3 runs 15 residues. The germline CDR1 and CDR2 sequences are MNHEY and SVGAGI. Trimming took off 2 bases at V and 6 bases at J, with 11 bases between the two ends. The CDR3 here is CASSYEGQRNSPLHF. The CDR3 nucleotides are TGTGCCAGCAGTTACGAAGGACAGCGTAATTCACCCCTCCACTTT.

The J gene is TRBJ2-1, the V gene TRBV7-3, with D tentatively TRBD1 (7 bases). CDR1 is SGHTA and CDR2 is FQGTGA in the germline V gene. The ends were cut back, 5 bases at V and 5 bases at J, with 19 bases in the middle. The CDR3 is made up of 16 amino acids. The CDR3 DNA sequence: TGTGCCAGCAGCCCGGAGGGGGCGGATAATCACAATGAGCAGTTCTTC. This gives the protein CASSPEGADNHNEQFF.

The V and J genes are TRBV6-5 and TRBJ2-7; D gene ambiguous. Trimming removed 6 bases from V and 5 bases from J, with 11 bases in between. The germline V gene has CDR1 MNHEY and CDR2 SVGAGI. The CDR3 spans 12 residues. The CDR3 nucleotides are TGTGCCAGCAGGGCCCCTTACGACGAGCAGTACGTC. Its translation is CASRAPYDEQYV.

The genes are TRBV6-5 and TRBJ1-2; D uncertain. The V end was cut by 6 bases, the J end by 8 bases, with 25 bases between. This CDR3 comprises 16 residues. The germline V gene has CDR1 MNHEY and CDR2 SVGAGI. CDR3 DNA: TGTGCCAGCAGCTACCTTGGGGTGGGCCGAGCTGTGGGCTACACCTTC. Protein: CASSYLGVGRAVGYTF.

J is TRBJ1-3 and V is TRBV7-9; D unresolved. The CDR3 consists of 17 residues. V lost 6 bases to trimming and J lost 0 bases, with 18 bases between them. CDR1 SEHNR and CDR2 FQNEAQ come from the germline V gene (reference sequence). The CDR3 region has the DNA TGTGCCAGCAGTTCCCGGGGAGGTCTCTTCTCTGGAAACACCATATATTTT. Protein sequence: CASSSRGGLFSGNTIYF.

The chain couples TRBV11-2 to TRBJ2-5; no firm D call. The CDR3 has 14 amino acids. Germline-derived CDR1 and CDR2 are SGHAT and FQNNGV. Trimming stripped 3 bases from V and 2 bases from J, with 10 bases between. As DNA, the CDR3 is TGTGCCAGCAGCTTTTTTACCCTTCAAGAGACCCAGTACTTC. Its translation: CASSFFTLQETQYF.

The CDR3 DNA reads TGCGCCAGCGCGAGGGAAACGATCAACAATGAGCAGTTCTTC. Its translation: CASARETINNEQFF. The V and J genes are TRBV5-1 and TRBJ2-1, with a tentative D call TRBD2 (5 bases). This CDR3 is built from 14 residues. In germline, CDR1 is SGHRS, CDR2 YFSETQ. Between the trimmed V and J ends, which lost 7 bases and 5 bases, there was a span of 16 bases.

The chain is built from TRBV4-1 and TRBJ1-4; D is unclear. CDR3 length: 17 residues. The germline V and J ends were trimmed by 6 bases and 5 bases, with 22 bases remaining between them. CDR1 MGHRA and CDR2 YSYEKL come from the germline V gene. The CDR3 sequence: CASRRVGARSENEKLFF. Here the CDR3 DNA reads TGCGCCAGCAGAAGGGTTGGTGCGCGGTCCGAAAATGAAAAACTGTTTTTT.

This rearrangement joins TRBV7-7 to TRBJ2-2, with 10 bases that match TRBD1. The V gene end was trimmed by 4 bases and the J gene end by 4 bases; junction bases not matched to a gene: 9. CDR1 and CDR2 (germline): SSHAT, FNYEAQ (reference sequence). This CDR3 has 17 amino acids. The CDR3 region has the DNA TGTGCCAGCAGCTCACGACCCGGGACAGGGGTCACCGGGGAGCTGTTTTTT. Residues: CASSSRPGTGVTGELFF. The variable domain in full, completed from reference TRBV7-7 and TRBJ2-2, reads GAGVSQSPRYKVTKRGQDVTLRCDPISSHATLYWYQQALGQGPEFLTYFNYEAQPDKSGLPSDRFSAERPEGSISTLTIQRTEQRDSAMYRCASSSRPGTGVTGELFFGEGSRLTVL.

The rearrangement uses TRBV3-1 (or the pseudogene TRBV3-2) and TRBJ2-5; TRBD2 might be the D (6 bases). V lost 4 bases and J lost 1, with 10 bases in between. This CDR3 has 14 amino acids. CDR1 is LGHDT, CDR2 YNNKEL, per germline (reference sequence). The CDR3 sequence: CASSPTSTQETQYF. Here the CDR3 DNA reads TGTGCCAGCAGCCCCACTAGCACCCAAGAGACCCAGTACTTC.